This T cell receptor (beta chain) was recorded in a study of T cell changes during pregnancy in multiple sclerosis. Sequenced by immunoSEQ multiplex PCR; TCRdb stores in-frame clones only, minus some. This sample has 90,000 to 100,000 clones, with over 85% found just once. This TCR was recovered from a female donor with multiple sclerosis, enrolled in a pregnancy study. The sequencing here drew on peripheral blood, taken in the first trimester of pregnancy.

CDR3 DNA: TGTGCCAGCAGCTTGTGGGGGCAGGGCTACACCTTC. Amino acids: CASSLWGQGYTF. V gene TRBV5-6 combines with J gene TRBJ1-2; D perhaps matches TRBD1 (6 bases). The CDR3 runs to 12 residues. The V end was cut by 1 base, the J end by 8 bases, with 9 bases between. Per the germline V gene, CDR1 is SGHDT and CDR2 is YYEEEE.